A selection of T cell receptor beta chains follows, all from one sample in a study of T cell changes during pregnancy in multiple sclerosis. The protocol was immunoSEQ multiplex PCR, while the TCRdb copy is restricted to in-frame clones and leaves out a portion. The table shows about 80,000 clones, with 90% to 95% occurring only once. The input for sequencing was peripheral blood, taken before pregnancy. Receptor source: a female donor with multiple sclerosis, enrolled in a pregnancy study. Both conserved end residues are part of each CDR3.

j_call | v_call | cdr3_aa
TRBJ1-3 | TRBV7-9 | CASSLRVDSTISGNTIYF
TRBJ1-3 | TRBV2 | CASRPEISGNTIYF
TRBJ2-3 | TRBV5-1 | CASRFSGDPTDTQYF
TRBJ1-5 | TRBV5-6 | CASSHRGRNQPQHF
TRBJ2-2 | TRBV27 | CASSPYRGSNTGELFF
TRBJ2-2 | TRBV2 | CASSEVPRGGELFF
TRBJ2-7 | TRBV14 | CASSQELAGSEQYF
TRBJ2-7 | TRBV5-4 | CASSLDRYEQYF
TRBJ2-1 | TRBV6-4 | CASSDSFLSVDEQFF
TRBJ2-3 | TRBV5-1 | CASSLKRDLPTDTQYF
TRBJ2-3 | TRBV6-5 | CASSSIAGSSTDTQYF
TRBJ2-5 | TRBV5-4 | CASSSTGEETQYF
TRBJ2-7 | TRBV28 | CASRREASYEQYF
TRBJ1-5 | TRBV28 | CASSLSAGFVQPQHF
TRBJ2-1 | TRBV14 | CASSQADGIPYNEQFF
TRBJ2-7 | TRBV6-1 | CASSTRESYEQYF
TRBJ1-2 | TRBV6-1 | CASSEARRAGNYGYTF
TRBJ2-7 | TRBV2 | CASSPGLAGEPQYF
TRBJ1-5 | TRBV7-8 | CASTRDRLREGNQPQHF
TRBJ2-3 | TRBV6-1 | CASSEGTGHTDTQYF
TRBJ2-7 | TRBV5-1 | CASSVQTFAYEQYF
TRBJ2-5 | TRBV5-1 | CASSGGLRGGETQYF
TRBJ1-4 | TRBV14 | CASSQLRTGSEKLFF
TRBJ2-7 | TRBV19 | CASSIGGLAGGAYEQYF
TRBJ2-2 | TRBV11-2 | CASRGQGGTGELFF
TRBJ1-1 | TRBV5-6 | CASSLRGLLEAFF
TRBJ1-2 | TRBV18 | CASSPGIGQGRANYGYTF
TRBJ1-2 | TRBV4-2 | CASSQDETASYGYTF
TRBJ2-5 | TRBV9 | CASSVGWDRTYQETQYF
TRBJ1-1 | TRBV6-5 | CASSYARGLNTEAFF
TRBJ1-1 | TRBV28 | CASSSTLQGGEAFF
TRBJ1-2 | TRBV28 | CAIGQGFGYTF
TRBJ2-1 | TRBV30 | CAWSSSGRDRFQFF
TRBJ2-7 | TRBV10-2 | CASGQLAAVYEQYF
TRBJ2-1 | TRBV14 | CASSQGPTVSSYNEQFF
TRBJ1-1 | TRBV5-1 | CASSSPRGLLNTEAFF
TRBJ2-5 | TRBV7-9 | CASTPGLPRETQYF
TRBJ1-2 | TRBV9 | CASSVGPTGGNGYTF
TRBJ2-2 | TRBV29-1 | CSVALRLAGGELFF
TRBJ2-7 | TRBV7-6 | CASSLGTGVGEQYF
TRBJ2-7 | TRBV11-2 | CASSPNRGRGRNEQYF
TRBJ1-1 | TRBV4-3 | CASSQGTGTFGTEAFF